What follows are 29 T cell receptor beta chains derived from one specimen sequenced in a study of blood T cell repertoires in COVID-19. Produced via immunoSEQ multiplex PCR; TCRdb's table is partial and in-frame only. The sample has about 240,000 clones; around four fifths are singletons. The sample comprised PBMCs or T cells enriched from blood (not recorded which). The receptors originated from a woman in her thirties or forties who had been exposed to COVID-19.

Only one count was recorded for this clone. The chain links TRBV6-4 to TRBJ2-1; 9 bases match TRBD1. CDR1 is MRHNA and CDR2 is SNTAGT in the germline V gene. V lost 0 bases and J lost 13; bases outside the gene matches: 4. The CDR3 sequence is 13 residues long. CDR3 region: CASSDSLGQGQFF. DNA for the CDR3: TGTGCCAGCAGTGACTCCTTGGGACAGGGCCAGTTCTTC.

This clone showed up just once. The chain employs TRBV14 and TRBJ2-2; D unresolved. The CDR3 sequence is 16 residues long. Germline V gene sequence: CDR1 SGHDN, CDR2 FVKESK. The V end was cut by 3 bases, the J end by 0 bases, with 11 bases between. The CDR3, as DNA: TGTGCCAGCAGCCAGTACCTAAGTACGAACACCGGGGAGCTGTTTTTT. Its protein product is CASSQYLSTNTGELFF.

V usage is TRBV28 and J usage is TRBJ1-6, with 7 bases fitting TRBD1. This CDR3 comprises 15 residues. V was pared by 4 bases and J by 12 bases, with 12 bases of the junction left unmatched. Germline CDR1 MDHEN, CDR2 SYDVKM. In DNA, the CDR3 is TGTGCCAGCAGTTATGAGGGGGCCAATGGGAGACCCCTCCACTTT. Residues: CASSYEGANGRPLHF.

The chain has TRBV5-1 and TRBJ2-1; 7 bases map to TRBD2. With V trimmed by 4 bases and J by 8 bases, 12 bases remained unmatched. CDR1 is SGHRS and CDR2 is YFSETQ in the germline V gene. CDR3 length equals 15 residues. DNA of the CDR3: TGCGCCAGCAGCGTGGCCGGCGGGGGAGGCTATGAGCAGTTCTTC. Encoded protein: CASSVAGGGGYEQFF.

The rearrangement uses TRBV5-1 and TRBJ2-5; 7 bases line up with TRBD1. After removal of 4 bases from V and 2 bases from J, the junction contained 5 bases not matched to a gene. The germline V gene encodes CDR1 SGHRS and CDR2 YFSETQ. The CDR3 extends over 14 amino acids. CDR3 in amino acids: CASSSTQGQETQYF. The CDR3, as DNA: TGCGCCAGCAGCAGCACACAGGGGCAAGAGACCCAGTACTTC.

This clone was seen a single time. The chain couples TRBV2 to TRBJ1-3; a weak D match, TRBD1 (5 bases). The CDR3 length is 13 residues. Germline lookup yields CDR1 SNHLY and CDR2 FYNNEI. The V gene lost 4 bases and the J gene lost 2 bases, with 6 bases spanning the gap. The DNA for the CDR3 is TGTGCCAGCAGTGGGACACCTGGAAACACCATATATTTT. Its protein product is CASSGTPGNTIYF.

The chain employs TRBV7-9 and TRBJ2-5, with TRBD2 identical over 8 bases. CDR1 and CDR2 (germline): SEHNR, FQNEAQ (reference sequence). V trimming: 5 bases; J trimming: 5 bases; junction bases outside the gene matches: 13. This CDR3 has 16 amino acids. The CDR3 region is CASSPASGWDGETQYF. CDR3 sequence (DNA): TGTGCCAGCAGCCCCGCTAGCGGGTGGGATGGGGAGACCCAGTACTTC.

V and J are TRBV28 and TRBJ1-4; the D gene is possibly TRBD1 (6 bases). The CDR3 length is 16 residues. The V end was cut by 5 bases, the J end by 0 bases, with 13 bases between. CDR1 and CDR2 from the germline V gene are MDHEN and SYDVKM. The CDR3 bases are TGTGCCAGCAGTAAAGGGGGGGCTGCAACTAATGAAAAACTGTTTTTT. This encodes CASSKGGAATNEKLFF.

J is TRBJ1-5 and V is TRBV19; D perhaps matches TRBD1 (5 bases). The germline V gene encodes CDR1 LNHDA and CDR2 SQIVND (reference sequence). This CDR3 comprises 14 residues. V was shortened by 10 bases and J by 6 bases, with 19 bases between the two germline ends. As DNA, the CDR3 is TGTGCCACTGCCTCGGACAATGCGATTCAGCCCCAGCATTTT. Translation gives CATASDNAIQPQHF.

The rearrangement joins TRBV4-3 to TRBJ1-4, with 7 bases aligning to TRBD1. This CDR3 spans 14 amino acids. Trimming took 4 bases from V and 6 from J; bases not matched to a gene: 5. Germline lookup yields CDR1 LGHNA and CDR2 YSLEER. The CDR3 here is CASSRDRRDEKLFF. CDR3 sequence (DNA): TGCGCCAGCAGCCGGGACAGAAGGGATGAAAAACTGTTTTTT.

This clone came up once. V gene TRBV27 combines with J gene TRBJ2-5; 9 bases line up with TRBD1. Germline-derived CDR1 and CDR2 are MNHEY and SMNVEV (reference sequence). V was clipped by 5 bases and J by 5 bases; unmatched bases: 9. The CDR3 length is 15 residues. The CDR3, as DNA: TGTGCCAGCAGTCCCGGCGCGACAGGGGGGGAGACCCAGTACTTC. It is translated as CASSPGATGGETQYF.

This clone occurred once. The junction departs from the called germline gene at one end, perhaps through a read error. The chain carries TRBV29-1 and TRBJ2-1; 10 nucleotides line up with TRBD1. Germline values: CDR1 SQVTM, CDR2 ANQGSEA. This CDR3 has 15 amino acids. Here the CDR3 DNA reads TGCAGCCTTGATAGCTCCGGACAGGGGGGCAATGAGCAGTTCTTC. This encodes CSLDSSGQGGNEQFF.

This rearrangement joins TRBV11-2 to TRBJ1-2; no clear D. The CDR3 is 13 residues long. Per germline, CDR1 SGHAT and CDR2 FQNNGV. V was trimmed by 4 bases and J by 0 bases, leaving 6 bases between them. CDR3 sequence: CASSSGTNYGYTF. CDR3 nucleotide sequence: TGTGCCAGCAGCTCCGGTACTAACTATGGCTACACCTTC. The complete variable domain, with remaining parts taken from reference TRBV11-2 and TRBJ1-2, reads EAGVAQSPRYKIIEKRQSVAFWCNPISGHATLYWYQQILGQGPKLLIQFQNNGVVDDSQLPKDRFSAERLKGVDSTLKIQPAKLEDSAVYLCASSSGTNYGYTFGSGTRLTVV.

The V gene is TRBV18, the J gene TRBJ1-5; 12 nucleotides match TRBD1. CDR3 length: 15 amino acids. Germline assignment: CDR1 KGHSH and CDR2 LQKENI. Trimming at V came to 6 bases and at J to 6 bases, leaving 6 bases not matched to a gene. CDR3 residues: CASSGQGATGQPQHF. CDR3 nucleotide sequence: TGTGCCAGCTCGGGACAGGGGGCTACGGGTCAGCCCCAGCATTTT.

This chain links TRBV19 with TRBJ1-5; D is unresolved. The V end lost 1 base, the J end lost 2 bases, and 12 bases lay between the germline ends. Germline CDR1 is LNHDA and CDR2 is SQIVND (reference sequence). This CDR3 comprises 16 residues. This CDR3 reads CASSIVPGSGNQPQHF. In nucleotides, the CDR3 is TGTGCCAGTAGTATAGTTCCGGGGTCGGGCAATCAGCCCCAGCATTTT.

The chain couples TRBV13 to TRBJ2-3, with 11 positions matching TRBD2. Germline lookup yields CDR1 PRHDT and CDR2 FYEKMQ (reference sequence). V gave up 4 bases and J gave up 2 bases; unmatched junction bases: 5. This CDR3 has 16 amino acids. CDR3 coding DNA: TGTGCCAGCAGCTCCGTAGCGGGGGGGCACACAGATACGCAGTATTTT. Protein sequence: CASSSVAGGHTDTQYF.

The chain couples TRBV19 to TRBJ1-1; D is perhaps TRBD1 (5 bases). The CDR3 is made up of 13 amino acids. Between the trimmed V and J ends, which lost 3 bases and 3 bases, there was a span of 8 bases. The germline V gene encodes CDR1 LNHDA and CDR2 SQIVND (reference sequence). In DNA form, the CDR3 reads TGTGCCAGTAGTATCAGGGTCCACACTGAAGCTTTCTTT. This encodes CASSIRVHTEAFF.

The V call is TRBV3-1 (or the pseudogene TRBV3-2), the J call TRBJ1-2; no clear D. V was pared by 1 base and J by 6 bases, with 12 bases between. The CDR3 runs 14 residues. Germline CDR1 LGHDT, CDR2 YNNKEL (reference sequence). CDR3 nucleotide sequence: TGTGCCAGCAGCCAAGGCCACAAACCCGATGGCTACACCTTC. It is translated as CASSQGHKPDGYTF.

This clone has just one count. The chain joins TRBV5-1 to TRBJ2-5; D possibly corresponds to TRBD1 (5 bases). Germline V lookup: CDR1 SGHRS, CDR2 YFSETQ. The V and J ends lost 1 base and 4 bases respectively, with 14 bases between them. The CDR3 consists of 15 residues. CDR3 region: CASSLPRQGGETQYF. CDR3 sequence (DNA): TGCGCCAGCAGCTTGCCGAGGCAGGGTGGAGAGACCCAGTACTTC. Supplemented by reference TRBV5-1 and TRBJ2-5, the full variable domain reads KAGVTQTPRYLIKTRGQQVTLSCSPISGHRSVSWYQQTPGQGLQFLFEYFSETQRNKGNFPGRFSGRQFSNSRSEMNVSTLELGDSALYLCASSLPRQGGETQYFGPGTRLLVL.

The chain combines TRBV7-8 with TRBJ1-2, with 7 bases fitting TRBD1. Trimming cost V 4 bases and J 3 bases; bases outside gene matches: 14. The CDR3 is 17 residues long. Germline CDR1 reads SGHVS; CDR2 reads FQNEAQ. CDR3 amino acids: CASSSRFTGVEDYGYTF. For the CDR3, the DNA is TGTGCCAGCAGCTCGAGATTTACAGGGGTAGAAGACTATGGCTACACCTTC.

The CDR3 coding sequence is TGTGCCAGCAGCCTGACAGACAAAAACATTCAGTACTTC. This codes for CASSLTDKNIQYF. The chain carries TRBV12-3 or TRBV12-4 and TRBJ2-4, with a tentative D call TRBD1 (5 bases). V shed 6 bases and J shed 3 bases, with 9 bases lying between them. The CDR3 has 13 residues.

This chain joins TRBV6-2 or TRBV6-3 and TRBJ1-2; no clear D. Trimming stripped 3 bases from V and 4 bases from J, with 9 bases between. Germline CDR1 MNHEY, CDR2 SVGEGT. The CDR3 runs to 13 residues. The CDR3 loop reads CASSYLPSYGYTF. The CDR3, as DNA: TGTGCCAGCAGTTATCTTCCGAGCTATGGCTACACCTTC.

This chain connects TRBV18 to TRBJ1-1; no clear D gene. Per the germline V gene, CDR1 is KGHSH and CDR2 is LQKENI. V lost 2 bases and J 5 bases, leaving 9 bases between the germline ends. This CDR3 has 13 amino acids. CDR3 coding DNA: TGTGCCAGCTCACCAGAGGGAGGTACTGAAGCTTTCTTT. It is translated as CASSPEGGTEAFF.

This chain connects TRBV18 to TRBJ1-6, with a weak D call TRBD1 (6 bases). Germline assignment: CDR1 KGHSH and CDR2 LQKENI. The CDR3 extends over 17 amino acids. Between the trimmed V and J ends, which lost 5 bases and 6 bases, there was a span of 20 bases. The CDR3, as DNA: TGTGCCAGCTCATCCACCAATCCCAAAGGGGGTAATTCACCCCTCCACTTT. Protein sequence: CASSSTNPKGGNSPLHF.

The CDR3: CASSRPRAGELDQPQHF. The CDR3, as DNA: TGTGCCAGCAGCCGACCGCGGGCAGGGGAGTTGGATCAGCCCCAGCATTTT. V and J are TRBV7-8 and TRBJ1-5; weak D call: TRBD1 (6 bases). V lost 5 bases to trimming and J lost 5 bases, with 22 bases between them. From germline, CDR1 is SGHVS and CDR2 FQNEAQ. The CDR3 runs to 17 residues.

The chain has TRBV3-1 (or the pseudogene TRBV3-2) and TRBJ2-7; TRBD1 agrees at 9 bases. The CDR3 contains 14 residues. Germline V lookup: CDR1 LGHDT, CDR2 YNNKEL (reference sequence). Germline trimming cut 4 bases from V and 4 bases from J; bases unmatched to any gene: 5. CDR3 sequence reads: CASSLRDRAYEQYF. CDR3 DNA: TGTGCCAGCAGCCTCCGGGACAGGGCGTACGAGCAGTACTTC.

The chain employs TRBV14 and TRBJ1-4; 7 bases align to TRBD1. Per germline, CDR1 SGHDN and CDR2 FVKESK. With V trimmed by 4 bases and J by 5 bases, 1 base remained unmatched. CDR3 length: 13 amino acids. The CDR3 loop is CASSRQGNEKLFF. CDR3 DNA sequence: TGTGCCAGCAGCCGACAGGGCAATGAAAAACTGTTTTTT.

This clone was counted many times. The CDR3 DNA reads as TGTGCCAGCAGCTTAGCGGGACAGGGGAACACCGGGGAGCTGTTTTTT. It is translated as CASSLAGQGNTGELFF. V and J are TRBV7-2 and TRBJ2-2; 9 bases align to TRBD1. CDR1 and CDR2 (germline): SGHTA, FQGNSA. There are 16 residues in the CDR3. After removal of 0 bases from V and 1 base from J, the junction contained 0 bases not matched to a gene. Based on the CDR3 plus reference TRBV7-2 and TRBJ2-2, the full variable domain is GAGVSQSPSNKVTEKGKDVELRCDPISGHTALYWYRQSLGQGLEFLIYFQGNSAPDKSGLPSDRFSAERTGGSVSTLTIQRTQQEDSAVYLCASSLAGQGNTGELFFGEGSRLTVL.

This clone was observed a few times. The V and J genes are TRBV27 and TRBJ2-1; 10 nucleotides align to TRBD2. The CDR3 loop spans 15 amino acids. The V gene end was trimmed by 2 bases and the J gene end by 5 bases; junction bases not matched to a gene: 3. Germline CDR1 is MNHEY and CDR2 is SMNVEV (reference sequence). CDR3 region: CASSLGTSDNNEQFF. CDR3 nucleotides: TGTGCCAGCAGTTTAGGGACTAGCGATAACAATGAGCAGTTCTTC.